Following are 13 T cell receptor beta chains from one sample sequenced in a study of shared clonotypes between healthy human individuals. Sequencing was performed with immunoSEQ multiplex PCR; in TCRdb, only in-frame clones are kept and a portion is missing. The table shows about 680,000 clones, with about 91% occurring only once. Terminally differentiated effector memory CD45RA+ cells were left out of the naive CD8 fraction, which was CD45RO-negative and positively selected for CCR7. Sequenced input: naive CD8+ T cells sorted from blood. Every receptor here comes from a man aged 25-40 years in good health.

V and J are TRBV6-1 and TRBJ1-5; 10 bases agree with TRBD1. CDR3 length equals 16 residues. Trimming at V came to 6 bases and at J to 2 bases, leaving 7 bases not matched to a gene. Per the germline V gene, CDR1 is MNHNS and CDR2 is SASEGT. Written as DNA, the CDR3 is TGTGCCAGCAGCGAAACCGGGACAGGGGGCAATCAGCCCCAGCATTTT. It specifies CASSETGTGGNQPQHF.

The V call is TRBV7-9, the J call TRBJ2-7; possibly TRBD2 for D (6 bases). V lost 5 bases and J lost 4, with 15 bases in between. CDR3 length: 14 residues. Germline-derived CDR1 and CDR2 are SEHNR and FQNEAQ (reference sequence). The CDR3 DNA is TGTGCCAGCAGCCACCCGGACGGACTATACGAGCAGTACTTC. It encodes CASSHPDGLYEQYF.

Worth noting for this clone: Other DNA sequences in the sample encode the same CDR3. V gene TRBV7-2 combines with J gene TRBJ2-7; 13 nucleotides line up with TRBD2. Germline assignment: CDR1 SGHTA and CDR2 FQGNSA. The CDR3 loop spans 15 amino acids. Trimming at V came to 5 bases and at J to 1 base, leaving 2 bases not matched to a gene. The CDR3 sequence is CASSPGLAGSYEQYF. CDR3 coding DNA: TGTGCCAGCAGCCCGGGACTAGCGGGGTCCTACGAGCAGTACTTC.

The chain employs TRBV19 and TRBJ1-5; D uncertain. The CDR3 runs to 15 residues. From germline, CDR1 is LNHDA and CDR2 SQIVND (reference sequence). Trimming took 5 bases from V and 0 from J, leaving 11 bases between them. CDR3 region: CASSPQPYSNQPQHF. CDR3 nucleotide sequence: TGTGCCAGTAGTCCTCAGCCTTATAGCAATCAGCCCCAGCATTTT. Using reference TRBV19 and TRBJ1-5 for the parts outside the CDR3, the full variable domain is DGGITQSPKYLFRKEGQNVTLSCEQNLNHDAMYWYRQDPGQGLRLIYYSQIVNDFQKGDIAEGYSVSREKKESFPLTVTSAQKNPTAFYLCASSPQPYSNQPQHFGDGTRLSIL.

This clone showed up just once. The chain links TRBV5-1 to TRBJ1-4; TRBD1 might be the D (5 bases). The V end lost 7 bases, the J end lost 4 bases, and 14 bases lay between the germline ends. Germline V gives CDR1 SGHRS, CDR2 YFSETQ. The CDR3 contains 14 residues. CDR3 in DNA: TGCGCCAGCTCCCGTTACAGGAATAATGAAAAACTGTTTTTT. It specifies CASSRYRNNEKLFF.

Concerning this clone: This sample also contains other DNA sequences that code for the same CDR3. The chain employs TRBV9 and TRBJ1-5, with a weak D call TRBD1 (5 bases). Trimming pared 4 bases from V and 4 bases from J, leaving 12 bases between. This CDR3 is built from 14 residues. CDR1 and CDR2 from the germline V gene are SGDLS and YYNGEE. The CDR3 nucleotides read TGTGCCAGCAGCCCTAGGGGAGAAAATCAGCCCCAGCATTTT. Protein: CASSPRGENQPQHF.

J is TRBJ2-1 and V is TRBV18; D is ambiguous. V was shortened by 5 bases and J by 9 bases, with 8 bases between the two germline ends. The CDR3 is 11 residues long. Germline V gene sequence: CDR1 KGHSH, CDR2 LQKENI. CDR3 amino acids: CASSTGLEQFF. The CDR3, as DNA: TGTGCCAGCTCAACTGGGCTTGAGCAGTTCTTC.

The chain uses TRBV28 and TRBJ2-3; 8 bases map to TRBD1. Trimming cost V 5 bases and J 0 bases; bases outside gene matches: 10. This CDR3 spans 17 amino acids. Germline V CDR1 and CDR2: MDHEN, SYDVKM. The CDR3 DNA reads TGTGCCAGCAGTGCCCGGGACAGGACCGCTAGCACAGATACGCAGTATTTT. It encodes CASSARDRTASTDTQYF.

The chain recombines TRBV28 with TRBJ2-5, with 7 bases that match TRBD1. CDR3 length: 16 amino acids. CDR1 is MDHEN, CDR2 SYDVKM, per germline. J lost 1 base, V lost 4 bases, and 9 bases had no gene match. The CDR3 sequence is CASSSPRDRLQETQYF. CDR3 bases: TGTGCCAGCAGTTCCCCCCGGGACAGACTCCAAGAGACCCAGTACTTC.

The DNA of the CDR3 is TGTGCCAGCGGAGGCAGGGGAGTAGACGCGCAGTATTTT. Translating gives CASGGRGVDAQYF. The chain links TRBV6-5 to TRBJ2-3; the D gene is possibly TRBD1 (6 bases). The CDR3 loop spans 13 amino acids. V was clipped by 8 bases and J by 10 bases, with 19 bases between them. Germline V CDR1 and CDR2: MNHEY, SVGAGI.

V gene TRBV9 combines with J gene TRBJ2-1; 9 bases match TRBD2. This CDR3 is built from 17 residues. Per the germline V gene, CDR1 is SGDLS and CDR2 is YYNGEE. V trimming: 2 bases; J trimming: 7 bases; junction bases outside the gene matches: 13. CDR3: CASSVPSVGSGSNEQFF. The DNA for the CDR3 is TGTGCCAGCAGCGTCCCGTCAGTGGGTAGCGGGAGTAATGAGCAGTTCTTC.

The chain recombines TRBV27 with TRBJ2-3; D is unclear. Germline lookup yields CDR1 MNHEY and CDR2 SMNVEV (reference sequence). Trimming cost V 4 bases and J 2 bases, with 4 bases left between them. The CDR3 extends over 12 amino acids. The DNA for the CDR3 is TGTGCCAGCAGTTCCATCACAGATACGCAGTATTTT. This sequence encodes CASSSITDTQYF.

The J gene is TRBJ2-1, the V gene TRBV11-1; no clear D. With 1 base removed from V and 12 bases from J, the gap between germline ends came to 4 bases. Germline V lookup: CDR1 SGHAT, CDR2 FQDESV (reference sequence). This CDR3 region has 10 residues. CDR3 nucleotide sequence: TGTGCCAGCAGCTTAGGCGGGCAGTTCTTC. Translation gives CASSLGGQFF.